Shown below are 8 T cell receptor beta chains from a single sample sequenced in a study of a mutant IDH1 vaccine in newly diagnosed glioma. The time point here: week 23, last vaccination. Topical imiquimod accompanied each vaccine dose, which consisted of 300 ug of mutant IDH1 20-mer peptide. Measured with immunoSEQ multiplex PCR; TCRdb has only the in-frame clones, and not every one. The sample holds 52,000 or so clones, roughly 81% seen once. No antigen is known for these receptors. The source was PBMCs, collected from a glioma patient whose treatment included an IDH1 peptide vaccine. These receptors came from a woman aged 40-49 years with glioma. Some clones in this sample may be carry-over from other donors' samples.

This clone was seen only once. The J gene is TRBJ2-2, the V gene TRBV25-1; D call uncertain. The CDR3 spans 13 residues. V dropped 4 bases and J dropped 5 bases, with 8 bases sitting between them. Germline assignment: CDR1 MGHDK and CDR2 SYGVNS. CDR3 region: CASSGTGTGELFF. DNA for the CDR3: TGTGCCAGCAGTGGCACTGGGACCGGGGAGCTGTTTTTT.

This chain uses TRBV2 with TRBJ1-5; unclear D gene. This CDR3 region has 14 residues. Germline-derived CDR1 and CDR2 are SNHLY and FYNNEI. With 4 bases removed from V and 4 bases from J, the gap between germline ends came to 11 bases. CDR3 residues: CASSGPGSNQPQHF. CDR3 bases: TGTGCCAGCAGTGGGCCAGGTTCTAATCAGCCCCAGCATTTT.

The chain carries TRBV29-1 and TRBJ2-5; 8 bases line up with TRBD1. The DNA end favors TRBJ2-7, so the J call may be wrong. Per germline, CDR1 SQVTM and CDR2 ANQGSEA. The CDR3 has 12 residues. The CDR3 loop reads CSVDDRGDEQYF. CDR3 sequence (DNA): TGCAGCGTAGATGACAGGGGCGACGAGCAGTACTTC.

The J gene is TRBJ2-3, the V gene TRBV5-1; 10 nucleotides align to TRBD2. The CDR3 is 15 amino acids. Losses at the gene ends were 7 bases for V and 5 bases for J; bases not matched to a gene: 10. CDR1 and CDR2 (germline): SGHRS, YFSETQ. The CDR3 loop is CASRMSGGALDTQYF. The CDR3 bases are TGCGCCAGCCGGATGAGCGGGGGGGCTTTAGATACGCAGTATTTT.

The CDR3 is CASSPRDMSSYEQYF. DNA of the CDR3: TGTGCCAGTAGCCCCCGGGACATGAGCTCCTACGAGCAGTACTTC. The genes are TRBV19 and TRBJ2-7; D is possibly TRBD1 (6 bases). Germline values: CDR1 LNHDA, CDR2 SQIVND (reference sequence). V was trimmed by 6 bases and J by 0 bases, leaving 15 bases between them. The CDR3 is 15 amino acids.

V is TRBV19 and J is TRBJ2-1, with TRBD2 matching over 8 bases. This CDR3 is built from 16 residues. The germline V gene encodes CDR1 LNHDA and CDR2 SQIVND (reference sequence). V lost 1 base, J lost 7 bases, and 9 bases stayed unmatched. DNA of the CDR3: TGTGCCAGTAGTATAGGGTACGGGGGGGATTGGAATGAGCAGTTCTTC. Translation gives CASSIGYGGDWNEQFF.

The CDR3 sequence is CASGGGDWETQYF. CDR3 DNA: TGTGCCAGCGGCGGGGGGGACTGGGAGACCCAGTACTTC. The V call is TRBV9, the J call TRBJ2-5; 9 bases are shared with TRBD2. The V segment lost 7 bases and the J segment 5 bases; nucleotides outside the gene matches: 6. Per germline, CDR1 SGDLS and CDR2 YYNGEE. The CDR3 contains 13 residues.

The gene calls are TRBV18 and TRBJ1-2; 10 nucleotides match TRBD1. The CDR3 loop spans 14 amino acids. V lost 4 bases and J lost 8; bases outside the gene matches: 7. CDR1 is KGHSH, CDR2 LQKENI, per germline. CDR3 sequence: CASSLRDRGGGYTF. The DNA for the CDR3 is TGTGCCAGCTCACTCCGGGACAGGGGTGGAGGCTACACCTTC.